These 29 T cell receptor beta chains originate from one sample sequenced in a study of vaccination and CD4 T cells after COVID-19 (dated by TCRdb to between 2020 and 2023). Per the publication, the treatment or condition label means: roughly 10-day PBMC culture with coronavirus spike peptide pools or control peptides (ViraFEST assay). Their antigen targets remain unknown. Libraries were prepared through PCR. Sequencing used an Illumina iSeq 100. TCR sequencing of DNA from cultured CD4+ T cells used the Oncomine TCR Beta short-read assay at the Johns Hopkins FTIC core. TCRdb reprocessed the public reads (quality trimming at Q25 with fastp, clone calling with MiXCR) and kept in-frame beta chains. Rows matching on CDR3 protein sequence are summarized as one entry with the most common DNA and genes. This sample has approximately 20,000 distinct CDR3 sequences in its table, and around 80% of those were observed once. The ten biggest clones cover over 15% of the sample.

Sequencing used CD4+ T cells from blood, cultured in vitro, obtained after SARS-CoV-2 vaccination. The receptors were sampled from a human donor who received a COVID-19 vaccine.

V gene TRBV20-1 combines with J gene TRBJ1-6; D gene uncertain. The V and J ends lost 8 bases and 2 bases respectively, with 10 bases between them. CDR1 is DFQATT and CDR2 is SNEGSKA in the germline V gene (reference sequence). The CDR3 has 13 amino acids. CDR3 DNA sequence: TGCAGTATTGGGGAGCCCTATAATTCACCCCTCCACTTT. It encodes CSIGEPYNSPLHF.

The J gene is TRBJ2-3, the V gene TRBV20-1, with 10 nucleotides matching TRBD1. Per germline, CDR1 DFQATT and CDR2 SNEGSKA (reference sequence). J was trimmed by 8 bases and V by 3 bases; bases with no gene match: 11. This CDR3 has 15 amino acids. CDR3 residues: CSASIIGTGEGTQYF. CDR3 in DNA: TGCAGTGCTAGTATAATCGGGACAGGGGAGGGTACGCAGTATTTT.

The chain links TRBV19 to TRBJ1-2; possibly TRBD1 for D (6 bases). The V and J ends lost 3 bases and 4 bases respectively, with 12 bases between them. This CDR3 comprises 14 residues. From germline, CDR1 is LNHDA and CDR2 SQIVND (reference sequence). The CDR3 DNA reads TGTGCCAGTAGTATTGGGACAAGATCCTATGGCTACACCTTC. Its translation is CASSIGTRSYGYTF.

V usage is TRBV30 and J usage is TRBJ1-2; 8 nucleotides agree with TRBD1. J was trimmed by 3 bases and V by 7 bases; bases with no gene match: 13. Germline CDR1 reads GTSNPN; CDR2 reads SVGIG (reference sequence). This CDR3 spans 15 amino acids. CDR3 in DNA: TGTGCCTTTCCTAAATGGGGACAGGTCGACTATGGCTACACCTTC. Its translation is CAFPKWGQVDYGYTF.

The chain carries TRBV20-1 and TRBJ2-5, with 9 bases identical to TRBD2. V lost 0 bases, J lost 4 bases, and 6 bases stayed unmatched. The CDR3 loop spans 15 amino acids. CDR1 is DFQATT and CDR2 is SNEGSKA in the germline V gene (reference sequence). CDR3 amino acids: CSARDLKTSGETQYF. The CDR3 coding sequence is TGCAGTGCTAGAGATTTAAAGACTAGCGGAGAGACCCAGTACTTC.

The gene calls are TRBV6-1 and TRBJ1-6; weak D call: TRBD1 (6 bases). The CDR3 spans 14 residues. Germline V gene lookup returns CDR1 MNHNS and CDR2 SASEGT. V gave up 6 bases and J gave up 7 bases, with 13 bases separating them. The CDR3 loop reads CASRQGQWNSPLHF. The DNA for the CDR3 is TGTGCCAGCAGGCAGGGACAATGGAATTCACCCCTCCACTTT.

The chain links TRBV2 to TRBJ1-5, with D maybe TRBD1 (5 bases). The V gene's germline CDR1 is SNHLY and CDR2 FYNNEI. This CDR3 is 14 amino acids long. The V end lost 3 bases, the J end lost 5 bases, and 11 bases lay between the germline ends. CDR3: CASSEVGGDQPQHF. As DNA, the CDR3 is TGTGCCAGCAGTGAGGTTGGAGGGGATCAGCCCCAGCATTTT.

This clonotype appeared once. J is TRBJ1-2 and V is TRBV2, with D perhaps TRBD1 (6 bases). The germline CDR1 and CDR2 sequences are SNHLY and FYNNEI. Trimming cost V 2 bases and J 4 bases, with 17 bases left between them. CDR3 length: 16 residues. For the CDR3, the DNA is TGTGCCAGCAGTGAACGGGGGGGCGCATCATTCTATGGCTACACCTTC. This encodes CASSERGGASFYGYTF.

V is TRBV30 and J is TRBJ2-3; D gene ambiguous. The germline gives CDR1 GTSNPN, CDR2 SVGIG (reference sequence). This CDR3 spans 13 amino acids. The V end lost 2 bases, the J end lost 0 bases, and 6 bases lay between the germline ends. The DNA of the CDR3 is TGTGCCTGGAGTCTTATTAGCACAGATACGCAGTATTTT. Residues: CAWSLISTDTQYF.

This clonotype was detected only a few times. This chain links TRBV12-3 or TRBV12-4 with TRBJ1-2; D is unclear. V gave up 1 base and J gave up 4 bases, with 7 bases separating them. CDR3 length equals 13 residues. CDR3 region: CASSLVSTYGYTF. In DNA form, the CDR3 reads TGTGCCAGCAGTTTAGTATCGACCTATGGCTACACCTTC.

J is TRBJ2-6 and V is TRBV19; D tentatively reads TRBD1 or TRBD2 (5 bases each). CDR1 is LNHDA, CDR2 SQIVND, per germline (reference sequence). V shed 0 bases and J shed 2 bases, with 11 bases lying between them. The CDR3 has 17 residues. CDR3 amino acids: CASSIDPTAAGANVLTF. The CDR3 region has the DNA TGTGCCAGTAGTATAGATCCGACAGCGGCTGGGGCCAACGTCCTGACTTTC. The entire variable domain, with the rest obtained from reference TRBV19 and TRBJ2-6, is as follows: DGGITQSPKYLFRKEGQNVTLSCEQNLNHDAMYWYRQDPGQGLRLIYYSQIVNDFQKGDIAEGYSVSREKKESFPLTVTSAQKNPTAFYLCASSIDPTAAGANVLTFGAGSRLTVL.

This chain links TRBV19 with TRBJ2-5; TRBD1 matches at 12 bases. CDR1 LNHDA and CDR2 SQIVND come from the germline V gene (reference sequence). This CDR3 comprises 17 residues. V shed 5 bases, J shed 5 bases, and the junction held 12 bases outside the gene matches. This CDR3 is CASSLSSGTGGAETQYF. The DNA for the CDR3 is TGTGCCAGTAGTTTAAGCTCCGGGACAGGGGGCGCGGAGACCCAGTACTTC.

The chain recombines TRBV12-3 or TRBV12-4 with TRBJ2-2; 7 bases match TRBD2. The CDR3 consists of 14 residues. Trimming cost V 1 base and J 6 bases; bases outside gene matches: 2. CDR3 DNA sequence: TGTGCCAGCAGTTTAGGGCGGGGGTCCGGGGAGCTGTTTTTT. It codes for CASSLGRGSGELFF.

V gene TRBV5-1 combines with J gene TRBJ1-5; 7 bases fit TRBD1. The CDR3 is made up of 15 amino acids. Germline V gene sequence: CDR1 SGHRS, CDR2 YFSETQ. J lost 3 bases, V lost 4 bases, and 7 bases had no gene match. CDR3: CASSRTGDTNQPQHF. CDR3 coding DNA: TGCGCCAGCAGCCGTACAGGGGACACCAATCAGCCCCAGCATTTT. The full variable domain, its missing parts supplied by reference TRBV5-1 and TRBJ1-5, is KAGVTQTPRYLIKTRGQQVTLSCSPISGHRSVSWYQQTPGQGLQFLFEYFSETQRNKGNFPGRFSGRQFSNSRSEMNVSTLELGDSALYLCASSRTGDTNQPQHFGDGTRLSIL.

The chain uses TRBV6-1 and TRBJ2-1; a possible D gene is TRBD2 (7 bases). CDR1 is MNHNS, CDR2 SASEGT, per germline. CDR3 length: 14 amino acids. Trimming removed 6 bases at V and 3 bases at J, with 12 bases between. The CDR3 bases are TGTGCCAGCAGGAGGGGGGGCAGCTACAATGAGCAGTTCTTC. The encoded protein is CASRRGGSYNEQFF.

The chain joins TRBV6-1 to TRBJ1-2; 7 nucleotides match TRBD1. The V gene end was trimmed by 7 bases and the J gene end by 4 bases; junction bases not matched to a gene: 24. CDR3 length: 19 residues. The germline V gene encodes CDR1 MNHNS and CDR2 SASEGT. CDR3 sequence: CASTSIQTTTGTSVYGYTF. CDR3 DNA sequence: TGTGCCAGCACTTCAATCCAAACGACGACAGGGACTTCGGTCTATGGCTACACCTTC.

The DNA for the CDR3 is TGTGCCAGCAGCCAACTCAACAGCGACGAGCAGTACTTC. Its translation: CASSQLNSDEQYF. The V and J genes are TRBV3-1 and TRBJ2-7; D not resolved. This CDR3 spans 13 amino acids. The V and J ends lost 2 bases and 5 bases respectively, with 10 bases between them. The germline V gene has CDR1 LGHDT and CDR2 YNNKEL (reference sequence).

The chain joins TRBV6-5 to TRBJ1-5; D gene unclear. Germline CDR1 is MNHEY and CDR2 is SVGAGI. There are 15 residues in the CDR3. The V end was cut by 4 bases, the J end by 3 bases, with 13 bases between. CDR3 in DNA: TGTGCCAGCAGTTTAGGTCCGGGGAACAATCAGCCCCAGCATTTT. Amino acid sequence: CASSLGPGNNQPQHF.

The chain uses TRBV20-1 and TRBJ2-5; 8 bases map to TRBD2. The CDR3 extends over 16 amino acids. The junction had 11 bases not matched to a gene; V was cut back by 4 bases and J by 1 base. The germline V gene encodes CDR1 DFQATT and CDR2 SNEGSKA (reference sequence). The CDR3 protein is CSANHQFSGTQETQYF. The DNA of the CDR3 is TGCAGTGCTAACCACCAATTTAGCGGGACCCAAGAGACCCAGTACTTC.

The CDR3 sequence is CASISGLGDYAGNTIYF. The CDR3 DNA reads as TGTGCCAGTATTAGTGGGTTGGGGGATTATGCCGGAAACACCATATATTTT. The rearrangement links TRBV19 to TRBJ1-3; D possibly corresponds to TRBD1 (5 bases). V was cut by 7 bases and J by 4 bases, with 23 bases left in between. Germline V gene sequence: CDR1 LNHDA, CDR2 SQIVND (reference sequence). The length of the CDR3 is 17 residues. Drawing the rest from reference TRBV19 and TRBJ1-3, the complete variable domain is DGGITQSPKYLFRKEGQNVTLSCEQNLNHDAMYWYRQDPGQGLRLIYYSQIVNDFQKGDIAEGYSVSREKKESFPLTVTSAQKNPTAFYLCASISGLGDYAGNTIYFGEGSWLTVV.

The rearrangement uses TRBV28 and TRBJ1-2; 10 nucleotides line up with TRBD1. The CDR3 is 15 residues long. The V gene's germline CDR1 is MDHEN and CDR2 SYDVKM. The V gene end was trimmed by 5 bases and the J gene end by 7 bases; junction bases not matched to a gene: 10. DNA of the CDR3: TGTGCCAGCAGTCCCGGGGACAGGGGCTCCCTTGGCTACACCTTC. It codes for CASSPGDRGSLGYTF.

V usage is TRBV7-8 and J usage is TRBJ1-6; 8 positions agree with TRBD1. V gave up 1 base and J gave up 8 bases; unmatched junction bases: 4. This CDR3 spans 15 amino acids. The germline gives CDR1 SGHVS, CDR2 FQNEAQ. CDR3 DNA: TGTGCCAGCAGCTTAGGCCAGGGGGCGTATTCACCCCTCCACTTT. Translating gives CASSLGQGAYSPLHF.

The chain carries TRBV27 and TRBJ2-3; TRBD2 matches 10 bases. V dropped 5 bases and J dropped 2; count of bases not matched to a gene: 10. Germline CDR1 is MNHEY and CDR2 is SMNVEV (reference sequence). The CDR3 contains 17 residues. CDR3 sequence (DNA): TGTGCCAGCAGTCCGCGCGGACTAGCGGCGAACACAGATACGCAGTATTTT. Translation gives CASSPRGLAANTDTQYF.

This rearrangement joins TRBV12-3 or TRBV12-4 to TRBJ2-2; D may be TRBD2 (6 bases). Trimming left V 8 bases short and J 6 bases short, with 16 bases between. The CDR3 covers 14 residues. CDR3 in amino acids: CASRKEGNAGELFF. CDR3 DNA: TGTGCCAGCCGGAAGGAGGGTAACGCCGGGGAGCTGTTTTTT.

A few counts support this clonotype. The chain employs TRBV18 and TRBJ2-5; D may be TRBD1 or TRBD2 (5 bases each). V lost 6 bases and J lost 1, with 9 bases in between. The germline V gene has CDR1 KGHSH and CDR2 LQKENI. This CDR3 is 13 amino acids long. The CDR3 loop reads CASSRDGQETQYF. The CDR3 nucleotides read TGTGCCAGCTCCCGGGACGGCCAAGAGACCCAGTACTTC.

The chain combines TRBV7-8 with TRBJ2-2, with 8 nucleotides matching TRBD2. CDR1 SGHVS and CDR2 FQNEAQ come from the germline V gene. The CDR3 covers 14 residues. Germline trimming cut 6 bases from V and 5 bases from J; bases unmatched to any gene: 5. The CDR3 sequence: CASSRGGRTGELFF. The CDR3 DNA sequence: TGTGCCAGCAGTCGGGGGGGCCGGACCGGGGAGCTGTTTTTT.

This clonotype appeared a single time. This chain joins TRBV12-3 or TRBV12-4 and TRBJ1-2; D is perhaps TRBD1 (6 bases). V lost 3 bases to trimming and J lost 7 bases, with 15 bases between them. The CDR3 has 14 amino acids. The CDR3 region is CASSFGQGRGGYTF. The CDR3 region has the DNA TGTGCCAGCAGTTTTGGGCAGGGGAGGGGTGGCTACACCTTC.

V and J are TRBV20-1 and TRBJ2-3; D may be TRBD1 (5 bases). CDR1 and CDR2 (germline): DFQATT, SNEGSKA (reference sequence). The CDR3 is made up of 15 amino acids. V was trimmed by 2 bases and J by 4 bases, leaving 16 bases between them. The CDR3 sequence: CSARITQGAADTQYF. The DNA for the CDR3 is TGCAGTGCTAGAATCACTCAAGGGGCGGCAGATACGCAGTATTTT.

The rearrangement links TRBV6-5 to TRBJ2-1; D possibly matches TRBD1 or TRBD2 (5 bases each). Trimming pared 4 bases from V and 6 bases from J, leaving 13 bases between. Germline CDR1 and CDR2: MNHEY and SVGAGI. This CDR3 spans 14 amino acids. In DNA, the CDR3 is TGTGCCAGCAGTTGGACAAGGGAGCCCAATGAGCAGTTCTTC. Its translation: CASSWTREPNEQFF.